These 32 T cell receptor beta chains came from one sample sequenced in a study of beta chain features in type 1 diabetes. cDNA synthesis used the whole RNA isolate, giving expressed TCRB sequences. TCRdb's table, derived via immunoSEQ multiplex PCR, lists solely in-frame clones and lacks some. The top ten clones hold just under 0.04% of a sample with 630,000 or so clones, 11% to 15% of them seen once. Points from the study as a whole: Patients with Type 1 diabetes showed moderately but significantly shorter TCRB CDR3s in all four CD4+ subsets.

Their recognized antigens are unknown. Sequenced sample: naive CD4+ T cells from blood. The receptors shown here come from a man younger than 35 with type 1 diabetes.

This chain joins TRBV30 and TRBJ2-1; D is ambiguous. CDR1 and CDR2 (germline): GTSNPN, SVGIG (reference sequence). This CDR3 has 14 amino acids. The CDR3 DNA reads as TGTGCTCTCCCCGCGGAGAGCTCCTACAATGAGCAGTTCTTC. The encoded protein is CALPAESSYNEQFF.

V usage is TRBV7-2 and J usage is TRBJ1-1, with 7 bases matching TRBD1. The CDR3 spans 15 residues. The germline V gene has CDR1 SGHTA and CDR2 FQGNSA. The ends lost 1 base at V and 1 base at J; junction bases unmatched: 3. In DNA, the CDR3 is TGTGCCAGCAGCTTAGTGGCAGGGGGGAACACTGAAGCTTTCTTT. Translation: CASSLVAGGNTEAFF. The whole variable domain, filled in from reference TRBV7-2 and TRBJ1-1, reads GAGVSQSPSNKVTEKGKDVELRCDPISGHTALYWYRQSLGQGLEFLIYFQGNSAPDKSGLPSDRFSAERTGGSVSTLTIQRTQQEDSAVYLCASSLVAGGNTEAFFGQGTRLTVV.

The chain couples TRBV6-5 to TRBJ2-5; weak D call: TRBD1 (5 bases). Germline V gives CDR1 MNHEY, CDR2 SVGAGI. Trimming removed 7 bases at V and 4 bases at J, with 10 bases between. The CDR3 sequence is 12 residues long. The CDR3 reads CASISQGETQYF. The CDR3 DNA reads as TGTGCCAGCATTAGTCAGGGAGAGACCCAGTACTTC.

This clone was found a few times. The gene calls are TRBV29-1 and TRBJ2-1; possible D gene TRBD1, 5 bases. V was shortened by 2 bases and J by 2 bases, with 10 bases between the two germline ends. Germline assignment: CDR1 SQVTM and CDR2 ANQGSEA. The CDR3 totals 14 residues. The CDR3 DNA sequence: TGCAGCGTTGAAACAGGTCTCCCCTACAATGAGCAGTTCTTC. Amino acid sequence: CSVETGLPYNEQFF.

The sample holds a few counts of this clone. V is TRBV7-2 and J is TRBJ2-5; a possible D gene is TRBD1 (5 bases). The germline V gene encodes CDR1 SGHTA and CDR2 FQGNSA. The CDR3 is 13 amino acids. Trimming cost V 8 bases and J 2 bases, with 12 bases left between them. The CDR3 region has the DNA TGTGCCAGCTTCAGCCAGGGTCAAGAGACCCAGTACTTC. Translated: CASFSQGQETQYF.

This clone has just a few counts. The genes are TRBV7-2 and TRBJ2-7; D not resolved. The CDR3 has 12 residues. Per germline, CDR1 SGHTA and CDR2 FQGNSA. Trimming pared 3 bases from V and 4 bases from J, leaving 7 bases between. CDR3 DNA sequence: TGTGCCAGCAGCTTGGAGCGTTACGAGCAGTACTTC. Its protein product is CASSLERYEQYF.

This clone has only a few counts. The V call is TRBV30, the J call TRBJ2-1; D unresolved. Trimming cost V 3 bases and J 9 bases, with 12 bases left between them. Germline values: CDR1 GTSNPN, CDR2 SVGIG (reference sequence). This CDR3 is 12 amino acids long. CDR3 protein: CAWSLSGGEQFF. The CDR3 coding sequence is TGTGCCTGGAGCCTAAGTGGCGGTGAGCAGTTCTTC.

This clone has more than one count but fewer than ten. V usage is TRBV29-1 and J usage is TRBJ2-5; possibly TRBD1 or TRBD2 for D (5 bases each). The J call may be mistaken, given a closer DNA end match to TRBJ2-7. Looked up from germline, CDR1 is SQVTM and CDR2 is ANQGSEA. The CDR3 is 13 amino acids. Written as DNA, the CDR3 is TGCAGCGTTAGGGGTCATGAACTAGACGAGCAGTACTTC. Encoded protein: CSVRGHELDEQYF.

The chain's CDR3 is CASSRGGQMNTGELFF. The CDR3, as DNA: TGTGCCAGCAGCCGCGGAGGGCAGATGAACACCGGGGAGCTGTTTTTT. V and J are TRBV5-4 and TRBJ2-2; D might be TRBD2 (6 bases). This CDR3 is 16 amino acids long. Trimming stripped 4 bases from V and 1 base from J, with 14 bases between. Germline V gene sequence: CDR1 SGHNT, CDR2 YYREEE (reference sequence).

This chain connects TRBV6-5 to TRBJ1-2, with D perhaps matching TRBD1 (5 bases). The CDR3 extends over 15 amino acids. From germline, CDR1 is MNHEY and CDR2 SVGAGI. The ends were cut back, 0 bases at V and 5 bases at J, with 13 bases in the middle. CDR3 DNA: TGTGCCAGCAGTTACTCGGTGGCAGGGTTTTATGGCTACACCTTC. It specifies CASSYSVAGFYGYTF.

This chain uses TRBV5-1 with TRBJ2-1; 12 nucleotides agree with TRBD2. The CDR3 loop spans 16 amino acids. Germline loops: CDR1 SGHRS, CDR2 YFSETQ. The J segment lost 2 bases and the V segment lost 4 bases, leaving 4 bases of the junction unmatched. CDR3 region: CASSDGLAGTYNEQFF. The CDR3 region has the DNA TGCGCCAGCAGCGACGGACTAGCGGGGACCTACAATGAGCAGTTCTTC.

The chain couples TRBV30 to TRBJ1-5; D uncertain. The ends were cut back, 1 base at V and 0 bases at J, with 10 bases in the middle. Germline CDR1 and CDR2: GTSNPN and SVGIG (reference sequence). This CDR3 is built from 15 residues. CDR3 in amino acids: CAWSGTAVSNQPQHF. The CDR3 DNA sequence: TGTGCCTGGAGTGGAACAGCGGTTAGCAATCAGCCCCAGCATTTT. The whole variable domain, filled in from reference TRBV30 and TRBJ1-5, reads SQTIHQWPATLVQPVGSPLSLECTVEGTSNPNLYWYRQAAGRGLQLLFYSVGIGQISSEVPQNLSASRPQDRQFILSSKKLLLSDSGFYLCAWSGTAVSNQPQHFGDGTRLSIL.

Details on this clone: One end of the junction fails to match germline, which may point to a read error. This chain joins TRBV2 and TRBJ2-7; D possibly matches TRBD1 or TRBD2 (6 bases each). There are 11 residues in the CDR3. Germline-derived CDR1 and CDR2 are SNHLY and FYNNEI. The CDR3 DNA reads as TGTGCCAGCAGTGAAGGGGGGGCCCCTAACTTC. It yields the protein CASSEGGAPNF.

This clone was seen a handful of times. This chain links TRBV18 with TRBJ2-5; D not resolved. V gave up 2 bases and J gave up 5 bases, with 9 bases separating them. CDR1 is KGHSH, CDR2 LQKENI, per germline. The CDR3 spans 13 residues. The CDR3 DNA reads TGTGCCAGCTCACCAACCAATTCTGAGACCCAGTACTTC. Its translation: CASSPTNSETQYF.

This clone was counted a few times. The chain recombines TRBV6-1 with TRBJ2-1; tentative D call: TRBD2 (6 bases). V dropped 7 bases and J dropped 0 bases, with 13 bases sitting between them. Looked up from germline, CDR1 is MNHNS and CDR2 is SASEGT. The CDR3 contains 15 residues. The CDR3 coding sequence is TGTGCCAGCATAGGGACTGCGAGCTCCTACAATGAGCAGTTCTTC. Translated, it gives CASIGTASSYNEQFF.

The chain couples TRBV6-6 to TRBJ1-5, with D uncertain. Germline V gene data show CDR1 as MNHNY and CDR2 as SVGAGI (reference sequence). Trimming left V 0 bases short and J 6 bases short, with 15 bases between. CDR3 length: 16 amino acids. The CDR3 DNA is TGTGCCAGCAGTTACTCTCCCCCCCGGGGAGGTCAGCCCCAGCATTTT. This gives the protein CASSYSPPRGGQPQHF.

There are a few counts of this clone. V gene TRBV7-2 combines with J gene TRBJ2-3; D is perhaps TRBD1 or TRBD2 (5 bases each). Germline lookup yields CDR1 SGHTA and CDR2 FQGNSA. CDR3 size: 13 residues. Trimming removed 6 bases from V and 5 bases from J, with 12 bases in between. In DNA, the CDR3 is TGTGCCAGCAGTTCCGGGACCCTAGATACGCAGTATTTT. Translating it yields CASSSGTLDTQYF.

As DNA, the CDR3 is TGTGCCATCAGTGAGTCCCAGAATGAGCAGTTCTTC. Translation: CAISESQNEQFF. The chain recombines TRBV10-3 with TRBJ2-1, with unresolved D. Trimming left V 0 bases short and J 7 bases short, with 4 bases between. Germline V lookup: CDR1 ENHRY, CDR2 SYGVKD. The CDR3 has 12 amino acids.

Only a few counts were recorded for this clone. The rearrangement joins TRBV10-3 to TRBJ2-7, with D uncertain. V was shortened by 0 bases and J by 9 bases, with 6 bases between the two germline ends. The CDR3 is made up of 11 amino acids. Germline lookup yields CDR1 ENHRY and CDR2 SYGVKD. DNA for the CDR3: TGTGCCATCAGTGAGTCGACCATGCAGTACTTC. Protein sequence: CAISESTMQYF.

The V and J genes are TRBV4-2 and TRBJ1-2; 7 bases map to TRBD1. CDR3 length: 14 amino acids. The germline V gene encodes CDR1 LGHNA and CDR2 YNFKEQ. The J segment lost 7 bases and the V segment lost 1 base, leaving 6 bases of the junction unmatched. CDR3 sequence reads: CASSQGLAGGGYTF. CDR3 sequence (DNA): TGTGCCAGCAGCCAAGGATTAGCAGGGGGTGGCTACACCTTC.

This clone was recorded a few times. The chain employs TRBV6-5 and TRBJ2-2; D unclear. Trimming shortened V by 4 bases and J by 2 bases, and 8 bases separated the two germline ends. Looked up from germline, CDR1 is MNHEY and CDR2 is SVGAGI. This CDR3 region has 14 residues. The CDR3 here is CASSSQGNTGELFF. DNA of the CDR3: TGTGCCAGCAGTTCCCAAGGCAACACCGGGGAGCTGTTTTTT.

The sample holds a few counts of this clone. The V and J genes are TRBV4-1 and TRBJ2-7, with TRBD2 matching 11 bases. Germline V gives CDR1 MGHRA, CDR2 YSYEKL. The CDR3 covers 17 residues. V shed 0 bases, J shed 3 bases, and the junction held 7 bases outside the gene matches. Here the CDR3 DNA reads TGCGCCAGCAGCCAAGAGTCTAGCGGGAGGACCTTCTACGAGCAGTACTTC. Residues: CASSQESSGRTFYEQYF.

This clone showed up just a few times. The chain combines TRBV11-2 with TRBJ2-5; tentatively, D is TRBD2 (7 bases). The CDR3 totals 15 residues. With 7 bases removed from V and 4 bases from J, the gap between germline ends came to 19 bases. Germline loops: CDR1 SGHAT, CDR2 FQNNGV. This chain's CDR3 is CASTTQGLRGETQYF. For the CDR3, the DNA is TGTGCCAGCACTACACAGGGACTAAGAGGAGAGACCCAGTACTTC.

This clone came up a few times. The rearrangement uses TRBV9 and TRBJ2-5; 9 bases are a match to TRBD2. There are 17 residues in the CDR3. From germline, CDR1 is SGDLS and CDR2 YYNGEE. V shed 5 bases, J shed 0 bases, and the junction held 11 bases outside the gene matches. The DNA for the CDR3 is TGTGCCAGCAGTTATAGCGGGGGCTCACTCTACCAAGAGACCCAGTACTTC. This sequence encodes CASSYSGGSLYQETQYF.

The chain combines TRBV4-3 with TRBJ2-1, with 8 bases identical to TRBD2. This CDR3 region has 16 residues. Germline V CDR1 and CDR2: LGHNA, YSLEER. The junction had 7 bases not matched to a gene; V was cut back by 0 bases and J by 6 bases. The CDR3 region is CASSQDVAGGTNEQFF. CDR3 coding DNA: TGCGCCAGCAGCCAAGACGTGGCGGGGGGAACCAATGAGCAGTTCTTC.

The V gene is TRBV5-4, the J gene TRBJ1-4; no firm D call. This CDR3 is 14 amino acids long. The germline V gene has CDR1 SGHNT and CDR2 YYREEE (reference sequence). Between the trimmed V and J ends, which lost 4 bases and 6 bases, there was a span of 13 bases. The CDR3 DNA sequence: TGTGCCAGCAGCAGAGGACGGAACGATGAAAAACTGTTTTTT. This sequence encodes CASSRGRNDEKLFF.

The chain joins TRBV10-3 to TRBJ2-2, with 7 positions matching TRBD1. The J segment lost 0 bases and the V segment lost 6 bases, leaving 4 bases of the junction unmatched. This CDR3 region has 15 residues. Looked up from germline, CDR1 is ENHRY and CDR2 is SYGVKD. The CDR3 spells CAIRPGTANTGELFF. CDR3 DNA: TGTGCCATCAGACCGGGGACAGCGAACACCGGGGAGCTGTTTTTT.

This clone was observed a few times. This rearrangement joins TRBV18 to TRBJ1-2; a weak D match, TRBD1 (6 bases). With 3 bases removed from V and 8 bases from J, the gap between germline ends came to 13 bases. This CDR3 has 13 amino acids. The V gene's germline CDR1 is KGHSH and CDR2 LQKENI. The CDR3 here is CASSPPGVWGYTF. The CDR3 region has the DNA TGTGCCAGCTCACCCCCAGGGGTTTGGGGCTACACCTTC.

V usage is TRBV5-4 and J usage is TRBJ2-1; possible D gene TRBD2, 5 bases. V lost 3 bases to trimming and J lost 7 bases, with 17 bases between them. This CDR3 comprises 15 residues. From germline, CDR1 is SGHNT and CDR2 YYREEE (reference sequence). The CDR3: CASSSRLSGGNEQFF. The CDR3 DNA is TGTGCCAGCAGCTCACGACTGAGCGGCGGGAATGAGCAGTTCTTC.

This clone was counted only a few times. This chain's CDR3 is CASSRGAGATYEQYF. The CDR3 coding sequence is TGTGCCAGCTCACGTGGAGCAGGGGCGACCTACGAGCAGTACTTC. This chain links TRBV18 with TRBJ2-5; tentative D call: TRBD1 (6 bases). The assigned J gene may be wrong: the sequence end matches TRBJ2-7 better. This CDR3 is 15 amino acids long. CDR1 and CDR2 (germline): KGHSH, LQKENI.

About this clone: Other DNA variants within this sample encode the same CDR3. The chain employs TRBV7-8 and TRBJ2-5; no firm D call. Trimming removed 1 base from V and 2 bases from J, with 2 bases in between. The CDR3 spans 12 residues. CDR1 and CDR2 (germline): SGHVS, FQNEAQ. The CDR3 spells CASSLGQETQYF. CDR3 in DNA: TGTGCCAGCAGCTTAGGACAAGAGACCCAGTACTTC. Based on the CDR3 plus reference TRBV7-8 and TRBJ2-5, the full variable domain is GAGVSQSPRYKVAKRGQDVALRCDPISGHVSLFWYQQALGQGPEFLTYFQNEAQLDKSGLPSDRFFAERPEGSVSTLKIQRTQQEDSAVYLCASSLGQETQYFGPGTRLLVL.

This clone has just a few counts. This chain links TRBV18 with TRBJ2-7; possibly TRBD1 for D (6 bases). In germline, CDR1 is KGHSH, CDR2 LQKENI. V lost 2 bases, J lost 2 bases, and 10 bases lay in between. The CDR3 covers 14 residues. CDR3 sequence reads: CASSPSRGAYEQYF. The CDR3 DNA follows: TGTGCCAGCTCACCAAGCAGGGGCGCCTACGAGCAGTACTTC. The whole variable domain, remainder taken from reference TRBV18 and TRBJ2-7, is NAGVMQNPRHLVRRRGQEARLRCSPMKGHSHVYWYRQLPEEGLKFMVYLQKENIIDESGMPKERFSAEFPKEGPSILRIQQVVRGDSAAYFCASSPSRGAYEQYFGPGTRLTVT.